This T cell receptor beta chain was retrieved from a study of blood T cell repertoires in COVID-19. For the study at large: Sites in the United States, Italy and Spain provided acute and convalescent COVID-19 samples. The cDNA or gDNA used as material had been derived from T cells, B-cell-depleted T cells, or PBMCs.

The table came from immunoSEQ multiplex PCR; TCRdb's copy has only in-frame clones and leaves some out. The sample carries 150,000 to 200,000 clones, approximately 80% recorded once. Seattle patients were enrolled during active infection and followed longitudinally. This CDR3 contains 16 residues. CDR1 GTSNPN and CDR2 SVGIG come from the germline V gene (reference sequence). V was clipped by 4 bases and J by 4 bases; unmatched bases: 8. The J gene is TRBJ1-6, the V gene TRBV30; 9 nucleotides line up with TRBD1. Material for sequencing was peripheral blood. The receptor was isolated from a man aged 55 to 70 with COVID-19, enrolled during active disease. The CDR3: CAWTTTGGLYNSPLHF. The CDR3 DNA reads TGTGCCTGGACCACGACAGGGGGGCTTTATAATTCACCCCTCCACTTT.